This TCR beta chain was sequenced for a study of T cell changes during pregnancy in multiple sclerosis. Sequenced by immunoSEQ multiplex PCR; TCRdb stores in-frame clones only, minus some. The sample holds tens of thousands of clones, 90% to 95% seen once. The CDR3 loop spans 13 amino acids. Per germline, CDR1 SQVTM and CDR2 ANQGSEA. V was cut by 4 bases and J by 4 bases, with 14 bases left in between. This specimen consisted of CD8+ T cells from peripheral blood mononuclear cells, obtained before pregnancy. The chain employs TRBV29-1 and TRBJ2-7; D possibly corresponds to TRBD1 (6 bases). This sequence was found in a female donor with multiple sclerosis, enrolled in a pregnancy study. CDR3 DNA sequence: TGCAGCGTTGGGGCAGGGGAAGGGTACGAGCAGTACTTC. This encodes CSVGAGEGYEQYF.